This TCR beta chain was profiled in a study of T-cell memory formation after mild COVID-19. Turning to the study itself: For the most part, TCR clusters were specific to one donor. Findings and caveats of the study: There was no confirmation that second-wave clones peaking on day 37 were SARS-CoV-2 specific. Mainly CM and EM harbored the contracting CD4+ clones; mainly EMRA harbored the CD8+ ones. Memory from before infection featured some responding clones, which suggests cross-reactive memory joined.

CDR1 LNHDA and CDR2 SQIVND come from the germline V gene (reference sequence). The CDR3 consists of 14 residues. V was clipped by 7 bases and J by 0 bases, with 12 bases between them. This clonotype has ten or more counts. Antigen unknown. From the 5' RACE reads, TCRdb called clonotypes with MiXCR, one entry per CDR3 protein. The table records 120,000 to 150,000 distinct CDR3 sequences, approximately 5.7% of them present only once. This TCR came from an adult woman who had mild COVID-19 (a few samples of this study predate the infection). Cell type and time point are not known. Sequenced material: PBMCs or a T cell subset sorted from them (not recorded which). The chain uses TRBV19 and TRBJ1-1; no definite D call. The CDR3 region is CASNRLAVNTEAFF. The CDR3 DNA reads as TGTGCCAGTAATCGATTAGCAGTGAACACTGAAGCTTTCTTT.